The present TCR beta chain was sequenced within a study of cytomegalovirus exposure and HLA in healthy donors. Across the whole study: There were some 400 genotyped donors. Of these, 81% fell in the genetic ancestry cluster associated with self-reported Caucasian donors.

The donors gave bone marrow, and they were healthy. A note on this clone: Its target is unknown.

Study-level findings and limits: Reports credit the classifier with highly specific, highly sensitive diagnosis of cytomegalovirus status. Analyses of presence and absence presupposed an approximately uniform sequencing depth across donors.

Use of 60 Vbeta and 13 Jbeta primers characterized the PCR. Produced via immunoSEQ multiplex PCR; TCRdb's table is partial and in-frame only. In the table there are about 130,000 clones, around 73% of which are singletons. Germline CDR1 reads SQVTM; CDR2 reads ANQGSEA. CDR3 length: 14 residues. The V and J ends lost 4 bases and 5 bases respectively, with 17 bases between them. The specimen sequenced was PBMCs. The V call is TRBV29-1, the J call TRBJ1-1; D gene ambiguous. This TCR came from a man between 60 and 70 years old in good health and CMV-seropositive. CDR3 loop: CSVVAGPLGTEAFF. CDR3 DNA sequence: TGCAGCGTTGTTGCGGGTCCCCTCGGGACTGAAGCTTTCTTT.